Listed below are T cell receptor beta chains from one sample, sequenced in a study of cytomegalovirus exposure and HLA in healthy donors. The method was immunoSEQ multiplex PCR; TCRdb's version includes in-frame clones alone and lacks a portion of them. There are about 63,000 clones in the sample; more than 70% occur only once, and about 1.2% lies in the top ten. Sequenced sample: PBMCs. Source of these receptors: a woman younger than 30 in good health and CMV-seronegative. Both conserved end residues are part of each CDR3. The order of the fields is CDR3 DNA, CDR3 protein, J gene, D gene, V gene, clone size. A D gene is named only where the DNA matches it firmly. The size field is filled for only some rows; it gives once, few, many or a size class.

CDR3 DNA: TGTGCCAGCAAACCCAGAGAGGATCGGGAATACGAGCAGTACTTC; CDR3 protein: CASKPREDREYEQYF; J gene: TRBJ2-7; D gene: .; V gene: TRBV6-6; clone size: .
CDR3 DNA: TGTGCCAGCAGCTTAGCAGGGGGCACTAATGAAAAACTGTTTTTT; CDR3 protein: CASSLAGGTNEKLFF; J gene: TRBJ1-4; D gene: TRBD1; V gene: TRBV7-2; clone size: .
CDR3 DNA: TGCGCCAGCAGCTCCAGGGGGAACACCGGGGAGCTGTTTTTT; CDR3 protein: CASSSRGNTGELFF; J gene: TRBJ2-2; D gene: .; V gene: TRBV5-1; clone size: .
CDR3 DNA: TGTGCCAGCAGCCCCACAGCGGGAGGGGCTAGCACAGATACGCAGTATTTT; CDR3 protein: CASSPTAGGASTDTQYF; J gene: TRBJ2-3; D gene: TRBD2; V gene: TRBV7-9; clone size: .
CDR3 DNA: TGTGCCAGCACCGTATCCCCTTTACAGTACGAGCAGTACTTC; CDR3 protein: CASTVSPLQYEQYF; J gene: TRBJ2-7; D gene: .; V gene: TRBV28; clone size: .
CDR3 DNA: TGTGCCAGCAGCGGACAGGGGGCGGCCAATCAGCCCCAGCATTTT; CDR3 protein: CASSGQGAANQPQHF; J gene: TRBJ1-5; D gene: TRBD1; V gene: TRBV9; clone size: .
CDR3 DNA: TGTGCCAGCAGTTTTTTGGGGCCTGGGGCCAACGTCCTGACTTTC; CDR3 protein: CASSFLGPGANVLTF; J gene: TRBJ2-6; D gene: .; V gene: TRBV27; clone size: .
CDR3 DNA: TGCGCCAGCAGCTTGGTCCCAGGGGCTGGGGCCAACGTCCTGACTTTC; CDR3 protein: CASSLVPGAGANVLTF; J gene: TRBJ2-6; D gene: .; V gene: TRBV5-1; clone size: .
CDR3 DNA: TGCGCCAGCAGCTTGGCGACAGGCTACTCTGGAAACACCATATATTTT; CDR3 protein: CASSLATGYSGNTIYF; J gene: TRBJ1-3; D gene: .; V gene: TRBV5-1; clone size: .
CDR3 DNA: .; CDR3 protein: CASSFARINTEAFFGINTEAFF; J gene: TRBJ1-1; D gene: .; V gene: TRBV5-1; clone size: .
CDR3 DNA: TGTGCCAGCAGCCCACCCGGACACAGCTCTGGAAACACCATATATTTT; CDR3 protein: CASSPPGHSSGNTIYF; J gene: TRBJ1-3; D gene: .; V gene: TRBV4-2; clone size: .
CDR3 DNA: TGTGCCAGCAGCGTAAGCCCGGGGGACACTGAAGCTTTCTTT; CDR3 protein: CASSVSPGDTEAFF; J gene: TRBJ1-1; D gene: .; V gene: TRBV9; clone size: .
CDR3 DNA: TGTGCCAGTAGTATTGGCAGGGGGCGGTCCGGGGGCTACACCTTC; CDR3 protein: CASSIGRGRSGGYTF; J gene: TRBJ1-2; D gene: TRBD1; V gene: TRBV19; clone size: .
CDR3 DNA: TGTGCCAGCAGTTACTCTCAGGCCCCATCTACCGAGCAGTACTTC; CDR3 protein: CASSYSQAPSTEQYF; J gene: TRBJ2-7; D gene: .; V gene: TRBV6-5; clone size: few
CDR3 DNA: TGTGCCAGTAGTACCACACGACAGGGCAATCAGCCCCAGCATTTT; CDR3 protein: CASSTTRQGNQPQHF; J gene: TRBJ1-5; D gene: .; V gene: TRBV19; clone size: .
CDR3 DNA: TGTGCCAGCAGTCGGACTAGCGGGAACACCGGGGAGCTGTTTTTT; CDR3 protein: CASSRTSGNTGELFF; J gene: TRBJ2-2; D gene: TRBD2; V gene: TRBV2; clone size: .
CDR3 DNA: TGTGCCAGCAGCCAGGGGCTAGCGGGATCTCTAGATACGCAGTATTTT; CDR3 protein: CASSQGLAGSLDTQYF; J gene: TRBJ2-3; D gene: TRBD2; V gene: TRBV7-2; clone size: .
CDR3 DNA: TGTGCCAGCAGTTACTCAGGGGTCCATGAGCAGTTCTTC; CDR3 protein: CASSYSGVHEQFF; J gene: TRBJ2-1; D gene: .; V gene: TRBV6-6; clone size: .
CDR3 DNA: TGTGCCAGCAGCTCCCAGTCTGGTTCCTACGAGCAGTACTTC; CDR3 protein: CASSSQSGSYEQYF; J gene: TRBJ2-7; D gene: .; V gene: TRBV5-6; clone size: few
CDR3 DNA: TGTGCCAGCAGCGCACAGGAATACAATGAGCAGTTCTTC; CDR3 protein: CASSAQEYNEQFF; J gene: TRBJ2-1; D gene: .; V gene: TRBV13; clone size: .
CDR3 DNA: TGTGCCAGCAGCCTAAGTGTAGCGGGAGTCCCTTACGAGCAGTACTTC; CDR3 protein: CASSLSVAGVPYEQYF; J gene: TRBJ2-7; D gene: TRBD2; V gene: TRBV7-2; clone size: .
CDR3 DNA: TGTGCCAGCAGCGTTACTAGCGGGGGATACAATGAGCAGTTCTTC; CDR3 protein: CASSVTSGGYNEQFF; J gene: TRBJ2-1; D gene: TRBD2; V gene: TRBV5-4; clone size: .
CDR3 DNA: TGTGCCAGCAGTCCTGGACAGGGCACTGAAGCTTTCTTT; CDR3 protein: CASSPGQGTEAFF; J gene: TRBJ1-1; D gene: TRBD1; V gene: TRBV28; clone size: once
CDR3 DNA: TGCGCCAGCAGCTTGAACGGGGGGGACACCGGGGAGCTGTTTTTT; CDR3 protein: CASSLNGGDTGELFF; J gene: TRBJ2-2; D gene: TRBD2; V gene: TRBV5-1; clone size: .
CDR3 DNA: TGCAGCGTGCTCCCGAGCTCCTACAATGAGCAGTTCTTC; CDR3 protein: CSVLPSSYNEQFF; J gene: TRBJ2-1; D gene: .; V gene: TRBV29-1; clone size: .
CDR3 DNA: TGTGCCAGCACCGGGACAGGGTGGCGCGAGCAGTACTTC; CDR3 protein: CASTGTGWREQYF; J gene: TRBJ2-7; D gene: TRBD1; V gene: TRBV5-8; clone size: .
CDR3 DNA: TGTGCCAGCAGGCCACCAAGCGGAGGCAATGAGCAGTTCTTC; CDR3 protein: CASRPPSGGNEQFF; J gene: TRBJ2-1; D gene: .; V gene: TRBV5-5; clone size: .
CDR3 DNA: TGTGCCAGCAGTGACCCCTGGACAGGGCTTCTTCGAGAAAAACTGTTTTTT; CDR3 protein: CASSDPWTGLLREKLFF; J gene: TRBJ1-4; D gene: TRBD1; V gene: TRBV6-4; clone size: .
CDR3 DNA: TGTGCCAGCAGTGAGGGGCCCACAGATACGCAGTATTTT; CDR3 protein: CASSEGPTDTQYF; J gene: TRBJ2-3; D gene: .; V gene: TRBV6-1; clone size: .
CDR3 DNA: TGTGCCTGGAGTCCTGGGACTTCGCATGGTTCAGATACGCAGTATTTT; CDR3 protein: CAWSPGTSHGSDTQYF; J gene: TRBJ2-3; D gene: .; V gene: TRBV30; clone size: .
CDR3 DNA: TGTGCCAGCAGCCAAGTTTACCCGGGAGGAGACAATGAGCAGTTCTTC; CDR3 protein: CASSQVYPGGDNEQFF; J gene: TRBJ2-1; D gene: TRBD2; V gene: TRBV4-2; clone size: .
CDR3 DNA: TGTGCCAGCAGCGCTAGCGGGAGAGGTCAAGAGACCCAGTACTTC; CDR3 protein: CASSASGRGQETQYF; J gene: TRBJ2-5; D gene: TRBD2; V gene: TRBV11-3; clone size: .
CDR3 DNA: TGTGCCAGCAGCAACCAGGGGGCCGGCCAAGAGACCCAGTACTTC; CDR3 protein: CASSNQGAGQETQYF; J gene: TRBJ2-5; D gene: TRBD1; V gene: TRBV7-9; clone size: .
CDR3 DNA: TGTGCCAGCAGCTTAGCGTCCGGGGGATACAATGAGCAGTTCTTC; CDR3 protein: CASSLASGGYNEQFF; J gene: TRBJ2-1; D gene: .; V gene: TRBV7-2; clone size: .
CDR3 DNA: TGCGCCAGCAGCCTGACTAGCGGGGAAGTAACAGATACGCAGTATTTT; CDR3 protein: CASSLTSGEVTDTQYF; J gene: TRBJ2-3; D gene: TRBD2; V gene: TRBV4-1; clone size: .
CDR3 DNA: TGTGCCAGCAGTCCTTATACCAGGGGGCGAACCGGGGAGCTGTTTTTT; CDR3 protein: CASSPYTRGRTGELFF; J gene: TRBJ2-2; D gene: TRBD1; V gene: TRBV6-6; clone size: .
CDR3 DNA: TGCAGCGTCCCCTCATTTGGGGGCGGTGGCTATGGCTACACCTTC; CDR3 protein: CSVPSFGGGGYGYTF; J gene: TRBJ1-2; D gene: .; V gene: TRBV29-1; clone size: once
CDR3 DNA: TGTGCCAGCAGCCCCCGGGACAGATGGTACGAGCAGTACTTC; CDR3 protein: CASSPRDRWYEQYF; J gene: TRBJ2-7; D gene: TRBD1; V gene: TRBV5-4; clone size: .
CDR3 DNA: TGCGCCAGCAGCCAAGATTTCTTGTCCAGGCGACAAGAGACCCAGTACTTC; CDR3 protein: CASSQDFLSRRQETQYF; J gene: TRBJ2-5; D gene: .; V gene: TRBV4-1; clone size: .
CDR3 DNA: TGTGCCAGCAGTAAGAGCGACAGGGGCTACGAGCAGTACTTC; CDR3 protein: CASSKSDRGYEQYF; J gene: TRBJ2-7; D gene: TRBD1; V gene: TRBV2; clone size: .
CDR3 DNA: TGTGCCAGCTCACCTTATACTAGCGGCTACAATGAGCAGTTCTTC; CDR3 protein: CASSPYTSGYNEQFF; J gene: TRBJ2-1; D gene: TRBD2; V gene: TRBV18; clone size: .
CDR3 DNA: TGTGCCAGCAGCCCCCGCGGACCAGAGGGGCCCCAGCATTTT; CDR3 protein: CASSPRGPEGPQHF; J gene: TRBJ1-5; D gene: .; V gene: TRBV6-5; clone size: few
CDR3 DNA: TGTGCCAGTGAAGCGGGGGCAAAGAGACCCACCTACTTC; CDR3 protein: CASEAGAKRPTYF; J gene: TRBJ2-5; D gene: TRBD2; V gene: TRBV28; clone size: .
CDR3 DNA: TGCAGCGTTGAAGACGCACAGGGGATGCCAGATACGCAGTATTTT; CDR3 protein: CSVEDAQGMPDTQYF; J gene: TRBJ2-3; D gene: TRBD1; V gene: TRBV29-1; clone size: .
CDR3 DNA: TGTGCCAGCAGCCGTCGAGGGGGACAAGAGACCCAGTACTTC; CDR3 protein: CASSRRGGQETQYF; J gene: TRBJ2-5; D gene: .; V gene: TRBV11-1; clone size: .
CDR3 DNA: TGTGCCAGCAGCTTAGTTCCCTTGGGACTAGCGAAAAACATTCAGTACTTC; CDR3 protein: CASSLVPLGLAKNIQYF; J gene: TRBJ2-4; D gene: TRBD2; V gene: TRBV7-9; clone size: .